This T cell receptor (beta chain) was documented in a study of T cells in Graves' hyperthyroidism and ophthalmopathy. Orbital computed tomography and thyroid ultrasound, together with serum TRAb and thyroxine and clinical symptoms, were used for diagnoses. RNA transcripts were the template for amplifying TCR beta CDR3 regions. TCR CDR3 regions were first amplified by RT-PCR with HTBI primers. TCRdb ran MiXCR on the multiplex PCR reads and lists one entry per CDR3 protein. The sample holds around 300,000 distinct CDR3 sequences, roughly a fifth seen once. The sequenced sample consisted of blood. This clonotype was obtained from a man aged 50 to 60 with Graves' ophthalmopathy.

The CDR3 DNA sequence: TGTGCCAGCAGTTTGAGGGTGCCCAAAAACATTCAGTACTTC. Protein product: CASSLRVPKNIQYF. The chain couples TRBV28 to TRBJ2-4, with D tentatively TRBD2 (5 bases). The germline CDR1 and CDR2 sequences are MDHEN and SYDVKM. The CDR3 runs to 14 residues. Trimming removed 3 bases at V and 2 bases at J, with 8 bases between.